These 25 T cell receptor beta chains came from one sample sequenced in a study of cytomegalovirus exposure and HLA in healthy donors. The PCR contained 60 Vbeta and 13 Jbeta primers. Only in-frame clones appear in the TCRdb table, and some are missing; sequencing was by immunoSEQ multiplex PCR. Of some 180,000 clones in the sample, less than 80% were seen once. Specimen: PBMCs. Source of these receptors: a man between 18 and 35 years old in good health and CMV-seronegative.

The chain couples TRBV19 to TRBJ1-4, with TRBD1 identical over 11 bases. V trimming: 2 bases; J trimming: 6 bases; junction bases outside the gene matches: 5. From germline, CDR1 is LNHDA and CDR2 SQIVND (reference sequence). The CDR3 runs 16 residues. The CDR3 DNA is TGTGCCAGTAGTATAAGGCGGGGACAGGGGGATGAAAAACTGTTTTTT. This codes for CASSIRRGQGDEKLFF.

The rearrangement links TRBV5-1 to TRBJ1-5, with D perhaps matching TRBD1 (5 bases). Trimming removed 0 bases from V and 8 bases from J, with 12 bases in between. The CDR3 runs to 14 residues. CDR1 and CDR2 from the germline V gene are SGHRS and YFSETQ. The CDR3 loop is CASSLGTGGEPQHF. As DNA, the CDR3 is TGCGCCAGCAGCTTGGGTACAGGTGGTGAGCCCCAGCATTTT.

This clone came up once. Here the CDR3 reads CASSARQGPPQETQYF. CDR3 bases: TGTGCCAGCAGCGCAAGACAGGGGCCCCCCCAAGAGACCCAGTACTTC. The V and J genes are TRBV7-2 and TRBJ2-5; 8 bases match TRBD1. The CDR3 runs to 16 residues. Germline V gives CDR1 SGHTA, CDR2 FQGNSA. The V segment lost 5 bases and the J segment 1 base; nucleotides outside the gene matches: 9.

As regards this clone: The sample carries other DNA sequences with the same CDR3. CDR3 in DNA: TGTGCCAGCAGCGCCCGGACTAGCGGGGGAGGTGAGCAGTACTTC. Protein sequence: CASSARTSGGGEQYF. The chain combines TRBV9 with TRBJ2-7, with 13 bases matching TRBD2. J gave up 7 bases and V 3 bases, and 7 bases lay outside the gene matches. Germline V gives CDR1 SGDLS, CDR2 YYNGEE. This CDR3 spans 15 amino acids.

This chain links TRBV5-1 with TRBJ1-6, with 8 bases identical to TRBD1. This CDR3 has 15 amino acids. The trim removed 0 bases at V and 6 bases at J, leaving 2 bases unmatched. From germline, CDR1 is SGHRS and CDR2 YFSETQ. The CDR3 DNA is TGCGCCAGCAGCTTGGGACAGGGGACTAATTCACCCCTCCACTTT. This codes for CASSLGQGTNSPLHF.

This clone showed up just a few times. This chain connects TRBV6-1 to TRBJ1-3; D gene uncertain. From germline, CDR1 is MNHNS and CDR2 SASEGT. Between the trimmed V and J ends, which lost 7 bases and 3 bases, there was a span of 7 bases. CDR3 size: 12 residues. The CDR3 DNA sequence: TGTGCCAGCACGGGGAGTGGAAACACCATATATTTT. This encodes CASTGSGNTIYF.

The chain carries TRBV10-1 and TRBJ2-7; D may be TRBD2 (5 bases). Per the germline V gene, CDR1 is WNHNN and CDR2 is SYGVQD (reference sequence). The CDR3 runs 16 residues. Trimming removed 4 bases at V and 0 bases at J, with 16 bases between. The CDR3 loop is CASSVRGKAPSYEQYF. The CDR3 coding sequence is TGCGCCAGCAGTGTAAGAGGGAAAGCCCCCTCCTACGAGCAGTACTTC.

The chain recombines TRBV11-3 with TRBJ2-7; TRBD2 matches 7 bases. Unmatched junction bases numbered 14, after V lost 5 bases and J lost 7 bases. The CDR3 contains 15 residues. CDR1 is SGHNT, CDR2 YENEEA, per germline. CDR3 residues: CASSPRTRPREEQYF. CDR3 nucleotides: TGTGCCAGCAGCCCCAGGACTAGACCGCGTGAAGAGCAGTACTTC. Full variable domain (outside the CDR3, taken from reference TRBV11-3 and TRBJ2-7): EAGVVQSPRYKIIEKKQPVAFWCNPISGHNTLYWYLQNLGQGPELLIRYENEEAVDDSQLPKDRFSAERLKGVDSTLKIQPAELGDSAVYLCASSPRTRPREEQYFGPGTRLTVT.

V and J are TRBV9 and TRBJ2-3; D is ambiguous. The CDR3 is made up of 14 amino acids. The germline gives CDR1 SGDLS, CDR2 YYNGEE. Trimming cost V 1 base and J 3 bases, with 9 bases left between them. The CDR3 nucleotides are TGTGCCAGCAGCGTATACGGTGAGACAGATACGCAGTATTTT. This encodes CASSVYGETDTQYF.

This sequence joins TRBV18 and TRBJ2-7; 8 nucleotides agree with TRBD1. In germline, CDR1 is KGHSH, CDR2 LQKENI. The CDR3 length is 16 residues. Unmatched junction bases numbered 10, after V lost 3 bases and J lost 3 bases. CDR3 in DNA: TGTGCCAGCTCACCGCGACAGGGGACAAGGATCTACGAGCAGTACTTC. It specifies CASSPRQGTRIYEQYF.

V is TRBV7-9 and J is TRBJ2-2; TRBD1 matches at 8 bases. The germline CDR1 and CDR2 sequences are SEHNR and FQNEAQ (reference sequence). The ends lost 6 bases at V and 3 bases at J; junction bases unmatched: 6. The CDR3 extends over 15 amino acids. CDR3 sequence: CASSFRTGYTGELFF. The CDR3 DNA follows: TGTGCCAGCAGTTTCCGGACAGGGTACACCGGGGAGCTGTTTTTT.

The rearrangement links TRBV7-3 to TRBJ2-3; 11 positions agree with TRBD2. Unmatched junction bases numbered 9, after V lost 0 bases and J lost 4 bases. Germline V gene lookup returns CDR1 SGHTA and CDR2 FQGTGA. The CDR3 extends over 18 amino acids. Here the CDR3 DNA reads TGTGCCAGCAGCTTAACGGCTACTAGCGGGAGCCAGGCAGATACGCAGTATTTT. Its protein product is CASSLTATSGSQADTQYF.

The chain has TRBV19 and TRBJ2-2; possibly TRBD2 for D (6 bases). Germline-derived CDR1 and CDR2 are LNHDA and SQIVND (reference sequence). Trimming shortened V by 4 bases and J by 5 bases, and 14 bases separated the two germline ends. The CDR3 runs to 15 residues. CDR3 DNA: TGTGCCAGTAGTAATCGCCGGGAGCGGACCGGGGAGCTGTTTTTT. Protein: CASSNRRERTGELFF.

This clone has just a few counts. V is TRBV20-1 and J is TRBJ2-3; a possible D gene is TRBD2 (5 bases). The germline gives CDR1 DFQATT, CDR2 SNEGSKA (reference sequence). The germline V and J ends were trimmed by 6 bases and 8 bases, with 12 bases remaining between them. The CDR3 totals 11 residues. The CDR3 sequence is CSAPRVGTQYF. CDR3 DNA sequence: TGCAGTGCCCCGAGGGTCGGTACGCAGTATTTT.

The gene calls are TRBV28 and TRBJ1-6; 8 bases agree with TRBD1. Per germline, CDR1 MDHEN and CDR2 SYDVKM. This CDR3 is built from 18 residues. The ends lost 6 bases at V and 6 bases at J; junction bases unmatched: 16. Written as DNA, the CDR3 is TGTGCCAGCAGCCTAGATTCCCTATGGACAGGGCGTAATTCACCCCTCCACTTT. Translation: CASSLDSLWTGRNSPLHF.

Only a few counts were recorded for this clone. This chain joins TRBV2 and TRBJ1-2, with 10 bases lining up with TRBD1. This CDR3 has 14 amino acids. The V gene's germline CDR1 is SNHLY and CDR2 FYNNEI. V dropped 10 bases and J dropped 8; count of bases not matched to a gene: 13. The CDR3 spells CAIGRGQGMGGYTF. CDR3 nucleotides: TGTGCCATTGGCCGGGGACAGGGGATGGGGGGCTACACCTTC.

CDR3 region: CASSLAGTGLYGYTF. CDR3 sequence (DNA): TGCGCCAGCAGCTTGGCCGGGACAGGGCTCTATGGCTACACCTTC. The rearrangement joins TRBV5-1 to TRBJ1-2; 9 nucleotides match TRBD1. This CDR3 spans 15 amino acids. V gave up 0 bases and J gave up 4 bases; unmatched junction bases: 4. The germline gives CDR1 SGHRS, CDR2 YFSETQ.

The V call is TRBV7-2, the J call TRBJ2-1; 9 bases align to TRBD1. Germline lookup yields CDR1 SGHTA and CDR2 FQGNSA. The CDR3 spans 17 residues. V was clipped by 7 bases and J by 2 bases; unmatched bases: 12. This chain's CDR3 is CASNYWSGDRAYNEQFF. Here the CDR3 DNA reads TGTGCCAGCAATTACTGGTCCGGGGACAGGGCCTACAATGAGCAGTTCTTC.

The V and J genes are TRBV28 and TRBJ2-7; D is perhaps TRBD2 (6 bases). V gave up 7 bases and J gave up 6 bases, with 16 bases separating them. This CDR3 contains 13 residues. Germline CDR1 reads MDHEN; CDR2 reads SYDVKM. The CDR3 DNA reads TGTGCCAGCACCCCAGCGGGTGGAGGCGAGCAGTACTTC. It specifies CASTPAGGGEQYF.

The gene calls are TRBV6-4 and TRBJ2-7, with 10 bases identical to TRBD1. V lost 7 bases and J lost 0; bases outside the gene matches: 15. Germline V gene sequence: CDR1 MRHNA, CDR2 SNTAGT. This CDR3 has 18 amino acids. The CDR3 sequence is CASTAPGTGENPSYEQYF. CDR3 DNA: TGTGCCAGCACTGCTCCCGGGACAGGGGAAAACCCCTCCTACGAGCAGTACTTC.

The chain joins TRBV28 to TRBJ1-5; unclear D gene. The V and J ends lost 2 bases and 3 bases respectively, with 11 bases between them. The CDR3 contains 15 residues. CDR1 and CDR2 (germline): MDHEN, SYDVKM. CDR3 DNA: TGTGCCAGCAGTTTAAGGCGGTTGAACAATCAGCCCCAGCATTTT. Protein product: CASSLRRLNNQPQHF.

The V call is TRBV19, the J call TRBJ2-1, with 9 bases fitting TRBD2. The CDR3 is 15 residues long. CDR1 is LNHDA, CDR2 SQIVND, per germline (reference sequence). Trimming took 9 bases from V and 3 from J; bases not matched to a gene: 9. CDR3 DNA sequence: TGTGCCAGCCAAAAACTAGCGGGTCTCTACAATGAGCAGTTCTTC. Translated, it gives CASQKLAGLYNEQFF.

This clone has only one observation. The chain has TRBV7-8 and TRBJ2-7; 13 nucleotides match TRBD2. With 6 bases clipped from V and 5 bases from J, the junction kept 4 bases outside the gene matches. This CDR3 is built from 14 residues. Looked up from germline, CDR1 is SGHVS and CDR2 is FQNEAQ. For the CDR3, the DNA is TGTGCCAGCAGGTGGACTAGCGGGAGTGACGAGCAGTACTTC. It codes for CASRWTSGSDEQYF.

This chain links TRBV7-2 with TRBJ1-1, with 9 bases identical to TRBD1. The CDR3 sequence is 14 residues long. With V trimmed by 4 bases and J by 2 bases, 2 bases remained unmatched. Germline loops: CDR1 SGHTA, CDR2 FQGNSA. The CDR3, as DNA: TGTGCCAGCAGCTACAGGGGGCGCAACACTGAAGCTTTCTTT. It yields the protein CASSYRGRNTEAFF.

The chain is built from TRBV7-9 and TRBJ2-3, with D possibly matching TRBD1 (6 bases). V was clipped by 10 bases and J by 2 bases, with 16 bases between them. Germline values: CDR1 SEHNR, CDR2 FQNEAQ (reference sequence). The CDR3 covers 14 residues. The CDR3 region has the DNA TGTGCCACCCCGAAGTGGACAGCCACAGATACGCAGTATTTT. It specifies CATPKWTATDTQYF.